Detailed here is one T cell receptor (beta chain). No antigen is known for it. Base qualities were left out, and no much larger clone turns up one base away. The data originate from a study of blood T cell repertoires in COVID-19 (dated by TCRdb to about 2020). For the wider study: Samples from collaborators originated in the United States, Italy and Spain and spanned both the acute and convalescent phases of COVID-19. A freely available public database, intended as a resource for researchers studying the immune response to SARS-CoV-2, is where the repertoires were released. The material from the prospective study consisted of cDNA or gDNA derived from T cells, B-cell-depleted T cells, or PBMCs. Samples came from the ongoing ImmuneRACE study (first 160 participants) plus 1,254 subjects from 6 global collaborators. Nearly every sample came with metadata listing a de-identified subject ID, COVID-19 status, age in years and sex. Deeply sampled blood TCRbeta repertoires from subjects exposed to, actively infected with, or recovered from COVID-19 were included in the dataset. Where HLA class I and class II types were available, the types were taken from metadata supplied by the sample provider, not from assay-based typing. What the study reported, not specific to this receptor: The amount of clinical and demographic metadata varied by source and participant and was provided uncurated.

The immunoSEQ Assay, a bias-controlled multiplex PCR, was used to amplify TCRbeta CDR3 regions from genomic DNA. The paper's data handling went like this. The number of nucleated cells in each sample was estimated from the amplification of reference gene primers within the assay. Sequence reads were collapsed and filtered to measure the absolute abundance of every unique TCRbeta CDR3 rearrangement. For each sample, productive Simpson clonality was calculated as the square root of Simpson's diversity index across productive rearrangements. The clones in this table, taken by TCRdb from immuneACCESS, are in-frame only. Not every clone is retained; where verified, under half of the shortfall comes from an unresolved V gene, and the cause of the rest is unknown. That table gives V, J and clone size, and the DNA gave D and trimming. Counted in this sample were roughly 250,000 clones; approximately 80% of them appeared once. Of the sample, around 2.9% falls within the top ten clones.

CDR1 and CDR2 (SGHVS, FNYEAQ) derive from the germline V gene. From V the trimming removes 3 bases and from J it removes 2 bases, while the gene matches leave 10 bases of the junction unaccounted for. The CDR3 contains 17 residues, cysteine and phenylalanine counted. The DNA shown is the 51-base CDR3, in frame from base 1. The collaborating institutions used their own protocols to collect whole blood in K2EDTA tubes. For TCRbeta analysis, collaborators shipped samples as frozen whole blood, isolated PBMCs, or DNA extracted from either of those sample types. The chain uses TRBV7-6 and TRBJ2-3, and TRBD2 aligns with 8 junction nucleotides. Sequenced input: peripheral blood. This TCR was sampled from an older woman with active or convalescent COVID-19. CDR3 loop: CASSFDSGGWTTDTQYF. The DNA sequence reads TGTGCCAGCAGCTTTGACAGCGGGGGTTGGACCACAGATACGCAGTATTTT.